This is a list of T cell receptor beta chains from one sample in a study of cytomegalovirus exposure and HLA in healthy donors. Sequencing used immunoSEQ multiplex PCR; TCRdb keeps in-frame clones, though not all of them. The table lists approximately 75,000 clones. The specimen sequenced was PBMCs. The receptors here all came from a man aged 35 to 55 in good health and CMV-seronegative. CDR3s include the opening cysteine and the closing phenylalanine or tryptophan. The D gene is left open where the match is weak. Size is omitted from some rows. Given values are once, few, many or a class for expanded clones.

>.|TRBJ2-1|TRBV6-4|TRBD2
CASTIGIAGGMSYNEQFF
TGTGCCAGCACAATAGGCATCGCGGGAGGGATGTCCTACAATGAGCAGTTCTTC
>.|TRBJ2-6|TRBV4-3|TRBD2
CASSQDRVGLAGIRSGANVLTF
TGCGCCAGCAGCCAAGATCGAGTGGGACTAGCGGGTATCAGGTCTGGGGCCAACGTCCTGACTTTC
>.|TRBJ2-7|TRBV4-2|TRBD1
CASSQYSGTGSTEQYF
TGTGCCAGCAGCCAGTATTCCGGGACAGGGTCTACCGAGCAGTACTTC
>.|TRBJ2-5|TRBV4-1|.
CASSPVGQQETQYF
TGCGCCAGCAGCCCAGTTGGACAGCAAGAGACCCAGTACTTC
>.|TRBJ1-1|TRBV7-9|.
CASSLAPGTEAFF
TGTGCCAGCAGCTTAGCTCCCGGCACTGAAGCTTTCTTT
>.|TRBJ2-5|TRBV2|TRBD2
CASSPGLAGGQETQYF
TGTGCCAGCAGTCCGGGACTAGCGGGAGGGCAAGAGACCCAGTACTTC
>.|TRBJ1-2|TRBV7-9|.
CASSPPQGGYTF
TGTGCCAGCAGCCCCCCCCAGGGAGGCTACACCTTC
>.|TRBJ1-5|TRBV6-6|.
CASSWVERPQPQHF
TGTGCCAGCAGTTGGGTGGAGCGCCCTCAGCCCCAGCATTTT
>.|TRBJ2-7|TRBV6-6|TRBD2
CASSRTSGRAYEQYF
TGTGCCAGCAGCCGGACTAGCGGGAGGGCCTACGAGCAGTACTTC
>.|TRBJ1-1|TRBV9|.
CASSSGPMNTEAFF
TGTGCCAGCAGCTCAGGGCCAATGAACACTGAAGCTTTCTTT
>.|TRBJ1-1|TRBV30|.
CAWSGTGNTEAFF
TGTGCCTGGAGTGGGACGGGAAACACTGAAGCTTTCTTT
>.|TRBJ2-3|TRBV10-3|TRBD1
CAISAGQGVSTDTQYF
TGTGCCATCAGTGCCGGACAGGGAGTGAGCACAGATACGCAGTATTTT
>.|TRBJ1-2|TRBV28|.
CASSLRRGFGYTF
TGTGCCAGCAGTTTAAGAAGGGGGTTCGGCTACACCTTC
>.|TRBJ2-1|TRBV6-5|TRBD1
CASSYSGTGLNEQFF
TGTGCCAGCAGTTACTCGGGGACAGGGTTAAATGAGCAGTTCTTC
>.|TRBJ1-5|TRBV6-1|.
CASTAGLGSNQPQHF
TGTGCCAGCACAGCAGGGTTGGGTAGCAATCAGCCCCAGCATTTT
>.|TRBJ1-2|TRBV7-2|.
CASNTDLYYGYTF
TGTGCCAGCAATACGGACTTGTACTATGGCTACACCTTC
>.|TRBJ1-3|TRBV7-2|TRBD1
CASSYTGTAGWNTIYF
TGTGCCAGCAGCTACACCGGGACAGCAGGGTGGAACACCATATATTTT
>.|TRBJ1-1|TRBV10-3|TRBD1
CATWDRATEAFF
TGTGCCACCTGGGACAGGGCCACTGAAGCTTTCTTT
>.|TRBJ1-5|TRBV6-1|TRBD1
CASSEPVTGVNNQPQHF
TGTGCCAGCAGTGAACCGGTAACAGGGGTGAACAATCAGCCCCAGCATTTT
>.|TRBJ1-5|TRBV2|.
CASSPPGWGGNQPQHF
TGTGCCAGCAGCCCTCCGGGTTGGGGGGGCAATCAGCCCCAGCATTTT
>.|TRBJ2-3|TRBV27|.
CASSLGGARTDTQYF
TGTGCCAGCAGTTTAGGCGGGGCTCGCACAGATACGCAGTATTTT
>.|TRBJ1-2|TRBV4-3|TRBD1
CASSQTAGTGVRGYTF
TGCGCCAGCAGCCAAACGGCCGGGACAGGGGTTCGTGGCTACACCTTC
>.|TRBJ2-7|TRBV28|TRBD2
CASRPGLAGEAYEQYF
TGTGCCAGCAGACCGGGACTAGCGGGAGAAGCCTACGAGCAGTACTTC
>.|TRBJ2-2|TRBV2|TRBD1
CASRRGQNTGELFF
TGTGCCAGCAGGAGGGGGCAGAACACCGGGGAGCTGTTTTTT
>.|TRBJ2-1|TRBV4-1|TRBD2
CASSRARGDYNEQFF
TGCGCCAGCAGCCGCGCCCGGGGGGATTACAATGAGCAGTTCTTC
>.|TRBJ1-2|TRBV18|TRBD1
CASSPGRPGGYYGYTF
TGTGCCAGCTCACCAGGACGGCCAGGGGGGTACTATGGCTACACCTTC
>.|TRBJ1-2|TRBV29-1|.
CSVDRGGGAGANYGYTF
TGCAGCGTTGACCGAGGAGGGGGGGCCGGGGCTAACTATGGCTACACCTTC
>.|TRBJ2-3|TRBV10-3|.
CAISGGGTDTQYF
TGTGCCATCAGTGGAGGCGGCACAGATACGCAGTATTTT
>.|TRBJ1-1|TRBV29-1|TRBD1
CSVETGTNTEAFF
TGCAGCGTTGAGACAGGGACTAACACTGAAGCTTTCTTT
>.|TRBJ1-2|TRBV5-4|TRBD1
CASSLGGPTGVRDYGYTF
TGTGCCAGCAGCTTGGGGGGACCGACAGGGGTAAGGGACTATGGCTACACCTTC
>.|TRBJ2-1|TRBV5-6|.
CASSLGGRPIYNEQFF
TGTGCCAGCAGCTTGGGGGGCAGGCCCATCTACAATGAGCAGTTCTTC
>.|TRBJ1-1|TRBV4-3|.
CASSQDRSNTEAFF
TGCGCCAGCAGCCAAGATCGGTCGAACACTGAAGCTTTCTTT
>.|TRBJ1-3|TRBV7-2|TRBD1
CASSLVFRTGQSSGNTIYF
TGTGCCAGCAGCTTAGTCTTTAGGACAGGGCAAAGCTCTGGAAACACCATATATTTT
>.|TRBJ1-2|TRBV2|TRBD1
CASSEGRTGYGYTF
TGTGCCAGCAGTGAAGGTCGGACAGGGTATGGCTACACCTTC
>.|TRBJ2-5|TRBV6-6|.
CASSYGLAETQYF
TGTGCCAGCAGTTACGGGCTAGCCGAGACCCAGTACTTC
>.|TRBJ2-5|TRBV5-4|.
CASSTTGFQETQYF
TGTGCCAGCAGCACTACAGGGTTTCAAGAGACCCAGTACTTC
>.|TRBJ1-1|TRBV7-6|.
CASSPRQTTEAFF
TGTGCCAGCAGCCCCCGACAGACCACTGAAGCTTTCTTT
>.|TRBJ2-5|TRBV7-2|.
CASSAFISAETQYF
TGTGCCAGCAGCGCCTTCATCTCCGCGGAGACCCAGTACTTC
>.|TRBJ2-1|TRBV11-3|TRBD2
CASSPGLAGENNEQFF
TGTGCCAGCAGTCCCGGACTAGCGGGAGAAAACAATGAGCAGTTCTTC
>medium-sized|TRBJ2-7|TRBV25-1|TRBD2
CASSGPTLAGTTYEQYF
TGTGCCAGCAGTGGCCCGACACTAGCGGGGACTACCTACGAGCAGTACTTC
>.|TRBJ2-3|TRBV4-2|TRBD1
CASSQVETGFTDTQYF
TGTGCCAGCAGCCAAGTCGAGACAGGGTTCACAGATACGCAGTATTTT